The entry below gives a single T cell receptor beta chain sequence along with its context. This sample was included in a study of Ad26.COV2.S vaccination and SARS-CoV-2 variants. Using immunoSEQ multiplex PCR, the repertoire was profiled, and TCRdb retains in-frame clones only, with some absent. The repertoire holds about 450,000 clones, with 89% as singletons. As for treatment: around 19 received Ad26.COV2.S at low or high dose, single or two shots; about 5 received placebo; per-sample allocation not given. Sample collection was performed on day 63 after the first vaccine or placebo injection. This CDR3 region has 16 residues. V dropped 4 bases and J dropped 4; count of bases not matched to a gene: 9. Germline assignment: CDR1 LGHNA and CDR2 YNFKEQ.

The chain carries TRBV4-2 and TRBJ2-3; 9 nucleotides align to TRBD2. The receptor comes from a person between 18 and 65 years old who received the Ad26.COV2.S COVID-19 vaccine or a placebo. The source material was peripheral blood, sampled in a trial of Ad26.COV2.S vaccine versus placebo. DNA of the CDR3: TGTGCCAGCAGCCCCGCCGATAGCGGGAGCGCAGATACGCAGTATTTT. Its translation: CASSPADSGSADTQYF.